The source of this T cell receptor beta chain is a study of PD-1 blockade in mismatch repair-deficient tumors. The germline gives CDR1 MGHDK, CDR2 SYGVNS. CDR3 length equals 14 residues. Between the trimmed V and J ends, which lost 8 bases and 0 bases, there was a span of 11 bases. Generated by immunoSEQ multiplex PCR, the TCRdb table keeps only in-frame clones and is missing some. The sample records about 68,000 clones, around four fifths being singletons. A few pembrolizumab responders had their TCRs sequenced. Study findings and constraints: After pembrolizumab, tumor-resident clones rose rapidly, then generally contracted before radiologic responses.

This clone was counted only a few times. Its specificity is unknown. This rearrangement joins TRBV25-1 to TRBJ1-3; D gene uncertain. The sample here was peripheral blood, taken 2 weeks after starting pembrolizumab. The source of this sequence is an adult with mismatch repair-deficient cancer. DNA of the CDR3: TGTGCCAGCTCCCCGACTGTCTCTGGAAACACCATATATTTT. Amino acids: CASSPTVSGNTIYF. Filled out from reference TRBV25-1 and TRBJ1-3, the complete variable domain reads EADIYQTPRYLVIGTGKKITLECSQTMGHDKMYWYQQDPGMELHLIHYSYGVNSTEKGDLSSESTVSRIRTEHFPLTLESARPSHTSQYLCASSPTVSGNTIYFGEGSWLTVV.